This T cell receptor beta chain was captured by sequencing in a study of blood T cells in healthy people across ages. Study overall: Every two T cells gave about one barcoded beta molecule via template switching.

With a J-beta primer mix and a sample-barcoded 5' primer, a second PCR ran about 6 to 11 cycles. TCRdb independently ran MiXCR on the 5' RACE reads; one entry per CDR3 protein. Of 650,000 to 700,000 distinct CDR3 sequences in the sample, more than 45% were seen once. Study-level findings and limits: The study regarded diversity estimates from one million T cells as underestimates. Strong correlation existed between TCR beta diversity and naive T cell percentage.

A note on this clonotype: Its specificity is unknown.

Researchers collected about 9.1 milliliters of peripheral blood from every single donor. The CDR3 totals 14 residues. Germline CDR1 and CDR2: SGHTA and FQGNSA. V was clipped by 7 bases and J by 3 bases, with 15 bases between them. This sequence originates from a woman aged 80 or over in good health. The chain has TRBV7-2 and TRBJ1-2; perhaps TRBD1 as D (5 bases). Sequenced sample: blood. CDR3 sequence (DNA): TGTGCCAGCACCCGGGGCGGGGTGGACTATGGCTACACCTTC. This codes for CASTRGGVDYGYTF.